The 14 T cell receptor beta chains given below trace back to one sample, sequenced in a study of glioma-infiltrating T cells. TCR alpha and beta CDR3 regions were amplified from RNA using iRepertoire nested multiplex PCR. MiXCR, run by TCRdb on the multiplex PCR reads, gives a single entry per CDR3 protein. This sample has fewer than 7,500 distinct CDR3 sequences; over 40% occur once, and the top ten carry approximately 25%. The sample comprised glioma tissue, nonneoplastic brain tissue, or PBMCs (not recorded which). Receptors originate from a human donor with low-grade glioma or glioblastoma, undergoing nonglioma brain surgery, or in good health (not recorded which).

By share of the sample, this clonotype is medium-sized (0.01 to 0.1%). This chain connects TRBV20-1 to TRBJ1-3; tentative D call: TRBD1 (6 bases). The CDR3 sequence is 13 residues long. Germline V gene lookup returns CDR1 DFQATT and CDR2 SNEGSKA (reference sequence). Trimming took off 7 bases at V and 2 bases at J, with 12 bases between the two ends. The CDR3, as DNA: TGCAGTGTCTTTGGGGGGCCTGGAAACACCATATATTTT. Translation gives CSVFGGPGNTIYF.

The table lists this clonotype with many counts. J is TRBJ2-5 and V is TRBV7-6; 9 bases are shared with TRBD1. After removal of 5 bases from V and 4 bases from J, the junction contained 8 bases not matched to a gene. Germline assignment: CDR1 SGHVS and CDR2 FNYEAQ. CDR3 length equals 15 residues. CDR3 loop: CASSSRDRVSETQYF. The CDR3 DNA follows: TGTGCCAGCAGCAGCCGGGACAGGGTATCAGAGACCCAGTACTTC.

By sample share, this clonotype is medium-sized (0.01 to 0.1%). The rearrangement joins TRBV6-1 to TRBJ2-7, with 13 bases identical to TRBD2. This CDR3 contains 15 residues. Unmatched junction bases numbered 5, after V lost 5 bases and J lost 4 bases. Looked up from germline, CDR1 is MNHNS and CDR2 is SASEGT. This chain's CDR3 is CASSPGTSGKYEQYF. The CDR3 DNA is TGTGCCAGCAGTCCCGGGACTAGCGGGAAATACGAGCAGTACTTC.

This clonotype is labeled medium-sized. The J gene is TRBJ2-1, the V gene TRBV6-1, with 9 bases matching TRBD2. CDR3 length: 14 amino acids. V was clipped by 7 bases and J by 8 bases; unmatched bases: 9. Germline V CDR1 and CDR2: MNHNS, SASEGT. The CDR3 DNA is TGTGCCAGCAAAGGGACTAGCCGTCGGGATGAGCAGTTCTTC. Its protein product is CASKGTSRRDEQFF.

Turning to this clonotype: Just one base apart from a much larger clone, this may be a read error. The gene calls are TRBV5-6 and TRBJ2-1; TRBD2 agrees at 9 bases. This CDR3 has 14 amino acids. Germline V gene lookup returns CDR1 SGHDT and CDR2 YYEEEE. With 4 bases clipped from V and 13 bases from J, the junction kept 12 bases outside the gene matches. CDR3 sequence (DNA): TGTGCCAGCAGCGGGACTAGCCGTTGGAATCAACAGTTCTTC. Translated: CASSGTSRWNQQFF.

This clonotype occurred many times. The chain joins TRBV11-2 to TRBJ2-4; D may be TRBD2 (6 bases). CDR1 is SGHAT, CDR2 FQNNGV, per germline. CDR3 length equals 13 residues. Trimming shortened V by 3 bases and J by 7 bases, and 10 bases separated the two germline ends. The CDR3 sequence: CASSLGRENIQYF. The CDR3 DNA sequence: TGTGCCAGCAGCTTGGGCCGGGAGAACATTCAGTACTTC.

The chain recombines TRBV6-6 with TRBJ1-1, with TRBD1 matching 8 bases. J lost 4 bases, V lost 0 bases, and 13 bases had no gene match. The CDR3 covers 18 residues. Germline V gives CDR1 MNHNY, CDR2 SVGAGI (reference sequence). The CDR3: CASSYSWGQAEGTTEAFF. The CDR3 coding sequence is TGTGCCAGCAGTTACTCATGGGGACAGGCCGAGGGTACCACTGAAGCTTTCTTT.

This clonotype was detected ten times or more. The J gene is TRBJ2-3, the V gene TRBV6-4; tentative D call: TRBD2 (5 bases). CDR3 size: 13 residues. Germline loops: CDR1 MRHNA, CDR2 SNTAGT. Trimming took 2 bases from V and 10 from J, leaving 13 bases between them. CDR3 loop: CASSDLSGRAQYF. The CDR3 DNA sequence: TGTGCCAGCAGTGACCTGAGCGGTCGGGCGCAGTATTTT.

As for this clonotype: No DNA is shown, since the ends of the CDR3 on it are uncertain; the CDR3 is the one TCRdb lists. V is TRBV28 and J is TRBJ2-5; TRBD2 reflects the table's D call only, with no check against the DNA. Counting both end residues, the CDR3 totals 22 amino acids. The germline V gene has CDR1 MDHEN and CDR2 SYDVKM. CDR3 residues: CASSFYICSASPGLARGQNQYF.

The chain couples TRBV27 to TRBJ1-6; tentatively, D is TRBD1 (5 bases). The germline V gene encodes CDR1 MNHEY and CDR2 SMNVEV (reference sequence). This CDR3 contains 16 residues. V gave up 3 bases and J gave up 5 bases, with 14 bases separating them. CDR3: CASSFDWAGNNSPLHF. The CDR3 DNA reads TGTGCCAGCAGTTTCGACTGGGCAGGGAATAATTCACCCCTCCACTTT.

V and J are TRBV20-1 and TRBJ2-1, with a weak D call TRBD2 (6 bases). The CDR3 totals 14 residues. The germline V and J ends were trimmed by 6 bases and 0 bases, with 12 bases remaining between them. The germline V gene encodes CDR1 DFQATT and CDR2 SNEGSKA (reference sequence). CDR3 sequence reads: CSAISTSSYNEQFF. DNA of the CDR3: TGCAGTGCCATATCGACTAGCTCCTACAATGAGCAGTTCTTC.

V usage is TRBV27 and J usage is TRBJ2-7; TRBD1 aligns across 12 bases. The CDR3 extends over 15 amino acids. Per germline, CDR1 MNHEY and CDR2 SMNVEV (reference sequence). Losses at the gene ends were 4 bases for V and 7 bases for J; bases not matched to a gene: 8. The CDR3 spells CASSSGQGAREEQYF. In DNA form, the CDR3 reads TGTGCCAGCAGTTCGGGACAGGGGGCGCGGGAAGAGCAGTACTTC.

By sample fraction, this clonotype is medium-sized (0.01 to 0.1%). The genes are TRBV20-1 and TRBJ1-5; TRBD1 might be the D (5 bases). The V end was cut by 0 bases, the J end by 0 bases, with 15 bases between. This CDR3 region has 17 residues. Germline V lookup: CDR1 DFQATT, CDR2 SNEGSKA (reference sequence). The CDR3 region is CSARDVVRGISNQPQHF. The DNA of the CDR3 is TGCAGTGCTAGAGATGTAGTGAGGGGCATTAGCAATCAGCCCCAGCATTTT.

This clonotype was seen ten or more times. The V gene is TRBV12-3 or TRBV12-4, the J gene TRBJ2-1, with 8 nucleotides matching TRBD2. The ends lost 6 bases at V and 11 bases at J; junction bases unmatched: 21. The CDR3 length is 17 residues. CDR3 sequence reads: CASSPTRGTSTKSKQFF. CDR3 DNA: TGTGCCAGCAGCCCGACCCGGGGGACTAGTACGAAGTCAAAGCAGTTCTTC.